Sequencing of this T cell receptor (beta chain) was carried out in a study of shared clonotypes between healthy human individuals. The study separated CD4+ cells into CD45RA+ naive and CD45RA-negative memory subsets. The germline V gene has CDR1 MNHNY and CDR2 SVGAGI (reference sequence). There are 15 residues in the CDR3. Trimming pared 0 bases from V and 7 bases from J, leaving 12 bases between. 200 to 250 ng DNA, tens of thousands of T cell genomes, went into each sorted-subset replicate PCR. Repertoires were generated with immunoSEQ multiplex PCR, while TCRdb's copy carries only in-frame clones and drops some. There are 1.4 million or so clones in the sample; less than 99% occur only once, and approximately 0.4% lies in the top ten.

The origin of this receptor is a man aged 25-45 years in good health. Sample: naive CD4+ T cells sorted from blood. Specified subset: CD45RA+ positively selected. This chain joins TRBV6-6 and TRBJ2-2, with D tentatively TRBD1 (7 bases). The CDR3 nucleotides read TGTGCCAGCAGTTACTCGGCAGGGGGGCGCGGGGAGCTGTTTTTT. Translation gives CASSYSAGGRGELFF.